This TCR beta chain was captured by sequencing in a study of shared clonotypes between healthy human individuals. The data were produced by immunoSEQ multiplex PCR, yet TCRdb's version contains in-frame clones alone and is incomplete. The sample shows around 600,000 clones, 95% to 98% of them seen only once. Study-level results: Naive CD4 clonotypes were shared across a handful of donors at about 5.3%. Incomplete sequencing of sorted subsets was indicated by rarefaction despite large depth.

On this clone itself: What it binds is not known.

It was into CD45RA+ naive and CD45RA-negative memory subsets that the CD4+ cells were split. The CDR3 is 12 residues long. Germline V CDR1 and CDR2: SGHRS, YFSETQ. V lost 0 bases to trimming and J lost 13 bases, with 10 bases between them. Material for sequencing was naive CD4+ T cells sorted from blood. Subset described: CD45RA+ positively selected. The receptor comes from a woman in her thirties in good health. The chain joins TRBV5-1 to TRBJ1-4; unclear D gene. The CDR3 loop reads CASSLVGGGLFF. CDR3 in DNA: TGCGCCAGCAGCTTGGTGGGTGGAGGACTGTTTTTT.